These 16 T cell receptor beta chains share one sample of origin, sequenced in a study of T cell repertoires in aging, cancer and after chemotherapy (dated by TCRdb to between 2018 and 2021). TCR beta rearrangements were amplified from genomic DNA extracted from peripheral blood rather than from sorted cells or RNA. Sequencing took place on an Illumina MiSeq. Rearranged TRB sequences spanning V, D and J segments were amplified by multiplex touch-down PCR using a mixed TRB-A/B primer pool. The public reads were reanalyzed by TCRdb: fastp trimming at Q25, MiXCR alignment, in-frame beta chains only. CDR3 protein duplicates are merged, each entry listing the most common genes and DNA. This sample comprises just over 9,000 distinct CDR3 sequences, more than 20% of them detected only once. The leading ten clones occupy roughly 15% of the sample. Sequenced material: blood. The receptors were sampled from a human donor with a blood cancer. The donor label of this sample is uncertain.

This chain joins TRBV10-3 and TRBJ2-1; 9 nucleotides align to TRBD2. Per the germline V gene, CDR1 is ENHRY and CDR2 is SYGVKD. Germline trimming cut 3 bases from V and 9 bases from J; bases unmatched to any gene: 9. The CDR3 sequence is 15 residues long. The CDR3 DNA is TGTGCCATCAGTGACGATGGGACTAGCTATGTTGAGCAGTTCTTC. Translated, it gives CAISDDGTSYVEQFF.

This clonotype is medium-sized (0.01 to 0.1%). The rearrangement uses TRBV27 and TRBJ2-7; 13 bases fit TRBD2. The V gene end was trimmed by 6 bases and the J gene end by 4 bases; junction bases not matched to a gene: 9. This CDR3 is 16 amino acids long. CDR1 is MNHEY, CDR2 SMNVEV, per germline (reference sequence). The CDR3 DNA reads TGTGCCAGCAGGCCGCAAGGACTAGCGGGAGAGTACGAGCAGTACTTC. Encoded protein: CASRPQGLAGEYEQYF.

This chain uses TRBV5-1 with TRBJ1-1; 8 positions match TRBD1. The V gene's germline CDR1 is SGHRS and CDR2 YFSETQ. The CDR3 contains 16 residues. V lost 3 bases to trimming and J lost 1 base; unmatched junction nucleotides: 8. CDR3 nucleotide sequence: TGCGCCAGCAGCTGGGGGCCCGGGACAGGGAACACTGAAGCTTTCTTT. This encodes CASSWGPGTGNTEAFF.

The V call is TRBV29-1, the J call TRBJ2-7, with 10 bases identical to TRBD1. V gave up 2 bases and J gave up 5 bases; unmatched junction bases: 6. Germline CDR1 and CDR2: SQVTM and ANQGSEA. CDR3 length: 14 residues. The CDR3 DNA is TGCAGCGTTGAACGGGGACAGGGGCCTCACGAGCAGTACTTC. Its protein product is CSVERGQGPHEQYF.

The chain links TRBV6-4 to TRBJ1-2; 10 bases are shared with TRBD1. The ends lost 5 bases at V and 6 bases at J; junction bases unmatched: 3. CDR3 length: 13 amino acids. CDR1 and CDR2 (germline): MRHNA, SNTAGT. The CDR3 here is CASSRDRGDGYTF. The CDR3 nucleotides read TGTGCCAGCAGTCGGGACAGGGGCGATGGCTACACCTTC.

This clonotype is labeled medium-sized. This chain connects TRBV5-4 to TRBJ1-2; possible D gene TRBD1, 5 bases. V lost 4 bases and J lost 5, with 18 bases in between. The CDR3 length is 15 residues. CDR1 and CDR2 (germline): SGHNT, YYREEE (reference sequence). The CDR3 loop is CASSHPSGRSYGYTF. The CDR3 DNA is TGTGCCAGCAGCCATCCCTCGGGACGGAGTTATGGCTACACCTTC.

This clonotype has at least ten counts. V is TRBV18 and J is TRBJ1-5; unclear D gene. Germline V gene lookup returns CDR1 KGHSH and CDR2 LQKENI. The CDR3 loop spans 13 amino acids. Trimming left V 4 bases short and J 9 bases short, with 13 bases between. This CDR3 is CASSLSPSRPQHF. The CDR3 nucleotides read TGTGCCAGCTCACTTAGTCCGAGCAGGCCCCAGCATTTT. Full variable domain (rest looked up from reference TRBV18 and TRBJ1-5): NAGVMQNPRHLVRRRGQEARLRCSPMKGHSHVYWYRQLPEEGLKFMVYLQKENIIDESGMPKERFSAEFPKEGPSILRIQQVVRGDSAAYFCASSLSPSRPQHFGDGTRLSIL.

This clonotype qualifies as medium-sized. This sequence joins TRBV13 and TRBJ2-1, with 9 bases that match TRBD2. V gave up 5 bases and J gave up 4 bases; unmatched junction bases: 12. Germline CDR1 is PRHDT and CDR2 is FYEKMQ (reference sequence). The CDR3 sequence is 17 residues long. The CDR3 sequence is CASSEDGGRAGYNEQFF. Written as DNA, the CDR3 is TGTGCCAGCAGCGAGGACGGCGGGAGGGCAGGATACAATGAGCAGTTCTTC.

The V call is TRBV12-3 or TRBV12-4, the J call TRBJ2-7; no reliable D call. The CDR3 loop spans 17 amino acids. Trimming left V 5 bases short and J 3 bases short, with 23 bases between. This CDR3 reads CASSGLRAAEVGYEQYF. The CDR3 DNA reads as TGTGCCAGCAGTGGCCTCCGGGCCGCCGAGGTCGGCTACGAGCAGTACTTC.

This clonotype was counted only a few times. This rearrangement joins TRBV6-1 to TRBJ1-1, with TRBD1 matching over 8 bases. The CDR3 spans 14 residues. Germline V lookup: CDR1 MNHNS, CDR2 SASEGT. J lost 3 bases, V lost 7 bases, and 7 bases had no gene match. This CDR3 reads CASMPSGGYTEAFF. CDR3 in DNA: TGTGCCAGCATGCCCTCAGGGGGCTACACTGAAGCTTTCTTT.

This clonotype was picked up a small number of times. The genes are TRBV27 and TRBJ2-1, with 12 bases identical to TRBD1. Germline CDR1 and CDR2: MNHEY and SMNVEV (reference sequence). V lost 5 bases and J lost 10; bases outside the gene matches: 6. The CDR3 consists of 14 residues. The CDR3 DNA is TGTGCCAGCAGTAGGGGGACAGGGGGCGGCGAGCAGTTCTTC. Translated, it gives CASSRGTGGGEQFF.

A remark on this clonotype: One end of the junction fails to match germline, which may point to a read error. This chain connects TRBV6-2 or TRBV6-3 to TRBJ2-3, with 8 bases matching TRBD2. Looked up from germline, CDR1 is MNHEY and CDR2 is SVGEGT. The CDR3 is made up of 16 amino acids. The CDR3 protein is CASSYSSRGGTDMQYF. CDR3 nucleotides: TGTGCCAGCAGTTACTCTTCACGGGGGGGCACAGATATGCAGTATTTT.

This clonotype was detected ten times or more. This chain joins TRBV10-3 and TRBJ2-5; D is possibly TRBD1 (5 bases). Trimming cost V 4 bases and J 4 bases, with 10 bases left between them. From germline, CDR1 is ENHRY and CDR2 SYGVKD. The CDR3 sequence is 13 residues long. Written as DNA, the CDR3 is TGTGCCATCAGTGGGACCCAGGGAGAGACCCAGTACTTC. Translating gives CAISGTQGETQYF.

This clonotype has only a few counts. The chain is built from TRBV12-3 or TRBV12-4 and TRBJ2-5; 8 positions match TRBD1. V lost 7 bases and J lost 3; bases outside the gene matches: 10. The CDR3 contains 15 residues. CDR3 DNA: TGTGCCAGCACCCGATCTGGGGACAGGAAAGAGACCCAGTACTTC. Translation: CASTRSGDRKETQYF.

This clonotype ranks as medium-sized. CDR3 nucleotide sequence: TGTGCCAGTAGTGGGGAAACTAGCGGGAGGGCCCGGGAGACCCAGTACTTC. Translating it yields CASSGETSGRARETQYF. The V gene is TRBV19, the J gene TRBJ2-5; 13 bases align to TRBD2. With 5 bases clipped from V and 5 bases from J, the junction kept 11 bases outside the gene matches. The germline V gene has CDR1 LNHDA and CDR2 SQIVND (reference sequence). The CDR3 contains 17 residues.

The sample holds one count of this clonotype. This sequence joins TRBV5-1 and TRBJ1-1; 10 positions match TRBD1. Germline V CDR1 and CDR2: SGHRS, YFSETQ. CDR3 length: 17 amino acids. Trimming took 4 bases from V and 0 from J; bases not matched to a gene: 9. CDR3 in DNA: TGCGCCAGCAGCGACCCGTGGACAGGGGGAATGAACACTGAAGCTTTCTTT. It translates to CASSDPWTGGMNTEAFF.